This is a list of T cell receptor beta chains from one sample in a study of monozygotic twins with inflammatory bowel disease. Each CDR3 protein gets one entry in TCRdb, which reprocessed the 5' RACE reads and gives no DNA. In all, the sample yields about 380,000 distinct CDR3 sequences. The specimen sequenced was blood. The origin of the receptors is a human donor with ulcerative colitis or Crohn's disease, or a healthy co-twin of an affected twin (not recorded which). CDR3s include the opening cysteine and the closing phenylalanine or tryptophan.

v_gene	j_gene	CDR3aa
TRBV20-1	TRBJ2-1	CSASPLGAEYNEQFF
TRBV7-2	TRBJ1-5	CASSRRSGYQPQHF
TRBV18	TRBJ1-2	CASSPDRDRYTF
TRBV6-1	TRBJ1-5	CASSALRGADQPQHF
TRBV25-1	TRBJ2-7	CASNPGDRRHDEQYF
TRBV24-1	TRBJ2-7	CATYGQIAYEQYF
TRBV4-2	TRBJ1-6	CASSQEEGQYSPLHF
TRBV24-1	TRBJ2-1	CATSDFRGQVYNEQFF
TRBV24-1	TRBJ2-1	CATSDPGLAATYNEQFF
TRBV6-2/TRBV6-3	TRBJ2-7	CASSRDRGLYEQYF
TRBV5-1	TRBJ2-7	CASSLGVSGDEQYF
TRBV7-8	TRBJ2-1	CASSWGRGRNEQFF
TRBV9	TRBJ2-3	CASSVYGGEEDTQYF
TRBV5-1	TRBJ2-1	CASRASGGHYNEQFF
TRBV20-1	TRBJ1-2	CSAFDAPRGYTF
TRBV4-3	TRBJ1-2	CASSHPGARHGYTF
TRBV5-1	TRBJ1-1	CASSPDPTGVIGEAFF
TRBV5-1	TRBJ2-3	CASSLGLRGLVDTQYF
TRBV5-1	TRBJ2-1	CASSLPGEAVNEQFF
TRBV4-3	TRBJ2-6	CASSQDRGQTSGANVLTF
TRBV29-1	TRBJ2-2	CSTRGGVGRNTGELFF
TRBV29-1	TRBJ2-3	CSVALNRGTDTQYF
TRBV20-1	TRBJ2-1	CSAHERVTPYNEQFF
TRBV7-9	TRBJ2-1	CASSFGRGHEQFF
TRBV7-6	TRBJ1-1	CASSLDRGWTEAFF
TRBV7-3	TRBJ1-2	CASSLGSSYGYTF
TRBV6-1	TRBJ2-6	CASSRGQGETGANVLTF
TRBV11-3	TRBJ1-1	CASSFNMNTEAFF
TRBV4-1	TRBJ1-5	CASSQEVSRGDQPQHF
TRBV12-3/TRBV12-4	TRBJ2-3	CASSPALGDVGADTQYF
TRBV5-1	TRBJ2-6	CASSLKLPGPKNSGANVLTF
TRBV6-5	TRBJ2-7	CASSYSGQGFSYEQYF
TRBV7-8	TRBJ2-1	CASLISGAVGTTYNEQFF
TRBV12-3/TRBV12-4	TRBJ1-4	CASSKGPTNEKLFF
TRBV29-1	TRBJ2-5	CSVEGAGQGLWGETQYF
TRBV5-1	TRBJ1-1	CASSLGRGGTEAFF
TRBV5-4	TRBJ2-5	CASSLAAGGKETQYF
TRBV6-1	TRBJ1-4	CASSIDNGNEKLFF
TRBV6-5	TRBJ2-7	CASSWGLANSYEQYF
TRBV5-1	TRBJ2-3	CASSHRGPATDTQYF
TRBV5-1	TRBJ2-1	CASSLYGSSYNEQFF
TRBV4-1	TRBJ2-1	CASSQRPGLASDEQFF
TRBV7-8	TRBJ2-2	CASSQQQFPSGELFF
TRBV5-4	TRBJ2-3	CASSSDRGKADTQYF
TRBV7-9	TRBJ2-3	CASSFGQAITDTQYF
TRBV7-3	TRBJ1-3	CASSLTGAGNTIYF